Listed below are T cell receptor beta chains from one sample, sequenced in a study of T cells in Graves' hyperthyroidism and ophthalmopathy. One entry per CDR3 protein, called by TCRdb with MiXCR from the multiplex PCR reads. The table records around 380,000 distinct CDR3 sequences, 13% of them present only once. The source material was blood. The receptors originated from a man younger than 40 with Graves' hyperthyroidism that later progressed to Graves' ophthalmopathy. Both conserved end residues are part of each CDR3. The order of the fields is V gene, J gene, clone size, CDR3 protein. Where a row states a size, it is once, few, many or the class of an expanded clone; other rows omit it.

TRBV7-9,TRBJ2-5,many,CASSFPGQGKETQYF
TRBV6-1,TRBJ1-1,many,CASYPLSRDTEAFF
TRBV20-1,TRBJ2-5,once,CSASTRDRYLRETQYF
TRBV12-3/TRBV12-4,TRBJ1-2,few,CASSPRAGDHYGYTF
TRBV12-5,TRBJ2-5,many,CASGPPGYQETQYF
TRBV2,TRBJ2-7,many,CASGPDYEQYF
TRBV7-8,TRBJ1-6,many,CASSYGQGNSPLHF
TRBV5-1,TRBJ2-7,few,CASSLGTPAANYEQYF
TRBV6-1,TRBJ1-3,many,CASSVQGVTGNTIYF
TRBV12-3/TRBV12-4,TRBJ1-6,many,CASSLGGGNSPLHF
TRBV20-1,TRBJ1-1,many,CSARDGTGGTEAFF
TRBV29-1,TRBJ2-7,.,CSVESTREGSYEQYF
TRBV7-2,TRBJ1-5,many,CASSLRQGVGQPQHF
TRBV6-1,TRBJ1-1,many,CASKAAQNAEAFF
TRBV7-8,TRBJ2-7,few,CASSLDSTYEQYF
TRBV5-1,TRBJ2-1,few,CASSSGRIQRDEQFF
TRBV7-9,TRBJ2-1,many,CASSLGSSAYNEQFF
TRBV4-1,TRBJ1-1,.,CASSQVATRGTEAFF
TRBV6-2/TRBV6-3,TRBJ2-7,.,CASTRRTGGYEQYF
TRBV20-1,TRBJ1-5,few,CSPGTGEFNQPQHF
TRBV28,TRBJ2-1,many,CASRTSGNEQFF
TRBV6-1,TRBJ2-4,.,CASSEGAGGSPAKNIQYF
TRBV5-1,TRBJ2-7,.,CASRDERSSYEQYF
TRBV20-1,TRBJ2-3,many,CSATLGGTDTQYF
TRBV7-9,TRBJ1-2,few,CASSRTGEIGYTF
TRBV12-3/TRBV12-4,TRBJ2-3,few,CASSFFGADTQYF
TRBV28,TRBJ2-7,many,CASINPGGYEQYF
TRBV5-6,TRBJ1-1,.,CASSLGRAEAFF
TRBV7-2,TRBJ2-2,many,CASSLVQRNTGELFF
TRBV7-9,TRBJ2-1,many,CASSLRDRPRDEQFF
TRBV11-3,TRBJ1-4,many,CASSLEGAFNEKLFF
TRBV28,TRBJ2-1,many,CASSFSYGNEQFF
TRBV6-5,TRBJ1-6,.,CASSYDRSLPKHSPLHF
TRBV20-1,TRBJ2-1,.,CSAIDRGFSYNEQFF
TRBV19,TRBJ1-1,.,CASSIGLREAFF
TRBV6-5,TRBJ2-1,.,CASSYSGQVRADRNEQFF
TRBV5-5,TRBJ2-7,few,CASSLGWESNVNEQYF
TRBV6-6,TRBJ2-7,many,CASSYSRGTGKWEQYF
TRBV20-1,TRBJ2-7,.,CSARGGWASSYEQYF
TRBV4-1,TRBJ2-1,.,CASSQDERTGSYNEQFF
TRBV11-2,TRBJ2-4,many,CASSLGESGGIQYF
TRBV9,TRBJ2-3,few,CASSVGDSRTDTQYF